The 23 T cell receptor beta chains below all came from one sample that was sequenced in a study of CD8 T cells in Susac syndrome. A quantity of about 0.45 to 1 ug RNA underwent reverse transcription using random hexamers. TCRdb re-called the immunoSEQ multiplex PCR reads through MiXCR, storing one row per CDR3 protein. The sample holds roughly 130,000 distinct CDR3 sequences, about 94% seen once. The sequenced sample was CD8+ T cells from PBMCs. Receptors originate from a human donor with Susac syndrome.

The chain has TRBV27 and TRBJ2-2; no reliable D call. From germline, CDR1 is MNHEY and CDR2 SMNVEV (reference sequence). This CDR3 contains 12 residues. Trimming stripped 5 bases from V and 4 bases from J, with 5 bases between. The CDR3 loop is CASSPLTGELFF. CDR3 coding DNA: TGTGCCAGCAGTCCCCTCACCGGGGAGCTGTTTTTT.

V is TRBV7-8 and J is TRBJ2-7; TRBD1 matches 10 bases. This CDR3 is built from 17 residues. Germline V lookup: CDR1 SGHVS, CDR2 FQNEAQ. The V segment lost 4 bases and the J segment 0 bases; nucleotides outside the gene matches: 9. The CDR3 is CASSSPGQGLRSYEQYF. The CDR3 coding sequence is TGTGCCAGCAGCTCCCCGGGACAGGGGTTACGCTCCTACGAGCAGTACTTC.

This chain links TRBV9 with TRBJ1-5, with 10 bases fitting TRBD1. CDR1 and CDR2 from the germline V gene are SGDLS and YYNGEE. V lost 4 bases and J lost 5; bases outside the gene matches: 3. The CDR3 covers 14 residues. The CDR3 reads CASSPGTGDQPQHF. CDR3 bases: TGTGCCAGCAGCCCCGGGACAGGGGATCAGCCCCAGCATTTT. Filled out from reference TRBV9 and TRBJ1-5, the complete variable domain reads DSGVTQTPKHLITATGQRVTLRCSPRSGDLSVYWYQQSLDQGLQFLIQYYNGEERAKGNILERFSAQQFPDLHSELNLSSLELGDSALYFCASSPGTGDQPQHFGDGTRLSIL.

The chain employs TRBV3-1 and TRBJ2-7; 7 nucleotides match TRBD1. This CDR3 spans 14 amino acids. With 4 bases clipped from V and 2 bases from J, the junction kept 5 bases outside the gene matches. Germline V gives CDR1 LGHDT, CDR2 YNNKEL (reference sequence). The CDR3 bases are TGTGCCAGCAGCCTCCCGGGACAGCCCTACGAGCAGTACTTC. This sequence encodes CASSLPGQPYEQYF.

The rearrangement joins TRBV9 to TRBJ1-4; D might be TRBD1 (5 bases). V was trimmed by 0 bases and J by 2 bases, leaving 8 bases between them. CDR3 length: 15 amino acids. The germline V gene has CDR1 SGDLS and CDR2 YYNGEE. CDR3 protein: CASSVGGATNEKLFF. Here the CDR3 DNA reads TGTGCCAGCAGCGTAGGTGGGGCCACTAATGAAAAACTGTTTTTT.

V usage is TRBV14 and J usage is TRBJ1-4; D gene uncertain. The CDR3 sequence is 12 residues long. CDR1 and CDR2 (germline): SGHDN, FVKESK. Trimming pared 3 bases from V and 6 bases from J, leaving 5 bases between. The CDR3 sequence: CASSQLHEKLFF. The CDR3 DNA reads as TGTGCCAGCAGCCAGCTACATGAAAAACTGTTTTTT.

The sample holds one count of this clonotype. This sequence joins TRBV4-1 and TRBJ2-7, with 8 bases aligning to TRBD2. CDR1 and CDR2 from the germline V gene are MGHRA and YSYEKL. CDR3 length equals 15 residues. Trimming removed 1 base from V and 6 bases from J; junction bases left unmatched: 8. The CDR3, as DNA: TGCGCCAGCAGCCAAGGGGTAGCGGGGTTCTCCGAGCAGTACTTC. Its protein is CASSQGVAGFSEQYF.

The chain combines TRBV9 with TRBJ2-1; 11 bases align to TRBD2. Germline values: CDR1 SGDLS, CDR2 YYNGEE. V dropped 3 bases and J dropped 4; count of bases not matched to a gene: 6. This CDR3 spans 16 amino acids. The CDR3 nucleotides read TGTGCCAGCAGCGCTAGCGGGGGGACGACTTACAATGAGCAGTTCTTC. Translation: CASSASGGTTYNEQFF.

The V and J genes are TRBV15 and TRBJ1-1, with 9 bases fitting TRBD1. The CDR3 loop spans 14 amino acids. V gave up 8 bases and J gave up 1 base; unmatched junction bases: 5. Germline V CDR1 and CDR2: LNHNV, YYDKDF (reference sequence). Written as DNA, the CDR3 is TGTGCCACCCGACAGGGGGGCGAGAACACTGAAGCTTTCTTT. It is translated as CATRQGGENTEAFF.

Only one count was recorded for this clonotype. This chain connects TRBV6-2 or TRBV6-3 to TRBJ2-4; the match to TRBD1 covers 8 bases. Germline assignment: CDR1 MNHEY and CDR2 SVGEGT. The CDR3 totals 13 residues. After removal of 7 bases from V and 6 bases from J, the junction contained 5 bases not matched to a gene. In nucleotides, the CDR3 is TGTGCCAGCAACGACAGGGGACGAAACATTCAGTACTTC. This sequence encodes CASNDRGRNIQYF.

The chain links TRBV9 to TRBJ1-5; D unclear. V dropped 4 bases and J dropped 0 bases, with 11 bases sitting between them. Germline V gives CDR1 SGDLS, CDR2 YYNGEE. The CDR3 is 15 residues long. The CDR3 is CASSLGSFSNQPQHF. In DNA form, the CDR3 reads TGTGCCAGCAGCTTAGGGTCTTTTAGCAATCAGCCCCAGCATTTT.

The rearrangement uses TRBV20-1 and TRBJ2-1; a weak D match, TRBD2 (5 bases). Per germline, CDR1 DFQATT and CDR2 SNEGSKA (reference sequence). The CDR3 has 14 amino acids. V was trimmed by 3 bases and J by 6 bases, leaving 15 bases between them. DNA of the CDR3: TGCAGTGCTAGGGCACTAGACCCGGGCAATGAGCAGTTCTTC. Protein product: CSARALDPGNEQFF.

The chain is built from TRBV6-2 or TRBV6-3 and TRBJ2-7; a weak D match, TRBD2 (6 bases). Per germline, CDR1 MNHEY and CDR2 SVGEGT. The V end was cut by 1 base, the J end by 8 bases, with 21 bases between. This CDR3 contains 16 residues. This CDR3 reads CASSYFGSQASLQQYF. The CDR3 nucleotides read TGTGCCAGCAGTTACTTCGGGAGTCAGGCCTCCTTGCAGCAGTACTTC.

CDR3 DNA: TGTGCCACCAGCAGAGATCTAGCGGGGGGGGACATATACTACGAGCAGTACTTC. Encoded protein: CATSRDLAGGDIYYEQYF. V gene TRBV15 combines with J gene TRBJ2-7; 12 bases fit TRBD2. Germline loops: CDR1 LNHNV, CDR2 YYDKDF (reference sequence). The CDR3 sequence is 18 residues long. Trimming took 0 bases from V and 3 from J; bases not matched to a gene: 9.

V is TRBV29-1 and J is TRBJ2-7; D is unclear. CDR1 and CDR2 (germline): SQVTM, ANQGSEA. The CDR3 has 12 amino acids. V was pared by 2 bases and J by 1 base, with 6 bases between. The CDR3 is CSVEQESYEQYF. The CDR3 DNA reads as TGCAGCGTTGAACAGGAGTCCTACGAGCAGTACTTC.

V gene TRBV27 combines with J gene TRBJ1-2; TRBD1 might be the D (6 bases). The V gene's germline CDR1 is MNHEY and CDR2 SMNVEV (reference sequence). V lost 0 bases to trimming and J lost 7 bases, with 9 bases between them. The CDR3 loop spans 13 amino acids. As DNA, the CDR3 is TGTGCCAGCAGTTTATCGGCAGGGGTTGGCTACACCTTC. Amino acid sequence: CASSLSAGVGYTF.

The V and J genes are TRBV4-2 and TRBJ2-3, with 11 bases matching TRBD2. This CDR3 spans 16 amino acids. Germline loops: CDR1 LGHNA, CDR2 YNFKEQ. V shed 3 bases, J shed 4 bases, and the junction held 6 bases outside the gene matches. CDR3: CASSQPGLADPDTQYF. The CDR3 DNA reads TGTGCCAGCAGCCAGCCGGGACTAGCGGACCCAGATACGCAGTATTTT.

The rearrangement joins TRBV20-1 to TRBJ2-5; TRBD2 might be the D (6 bases). The CDR3 length is 14 residues. Trimming pared 0 bases from V and 2 bases from J, leaving 10 bases between. The germline gives CDR1 DFQATT, CDR2 SNEGSKA (reference sequence). In DNA, the CDR3 is TGCAGTGCTAGAGATGGTGGGGGGCAAGAGACCCAGTACTTC. This gives the protein CSARDGGGQETQYF.

V and J are TRBV4-1 and TRBJ2-1; D tentatively fits TRBD1 or TRBD2 (5 bases each). The V end lost 4 bases, the J end lost 7 bases, and 8 bases lay between the germline ends. The CDR3 runs 12 residues. Germline lookup yields CDR1 MGHRA and CDR2 YSYEKL. The CDR3 protein is CASSPEGNEQFF. The CDR3 DNA sequence: TGCGCCAGCAGCCCTGAGGGGAATGAGCAGTTCTTC.

This chain joins TRBV7-9 and TRBJ2-1; 11 bases agree with TRBD1. This CDR3 is 13 amino acids long. The germline gives CDR1 SEHNR, CDR2 FQNEAQ (reference sequence). V trimming: 5 bases; J trimming: 8 bases; junction bases outside the gene matches: 2. CDR3 DNA sequence: TGTGCCAGCAGCAGGGACAGGGGGGATGAGCAGTTCTTC. The encoded protein is CASSRDRGDEQFF.

The chain employs TRBV30 and TRBJ1-1, with D possibly TRBD1 on 6 matching bases. The CDR3 consists of 14 residues. The ends were cut back, 5 bases at V and 1 base at J, with 14 bases in the middle. Germline V gene data show CDR1 as GTSNPN and CDR2 as SVGIG (reference sequence). CDR3 residues: CAWGAGGANTEAFF. The CDR3 DNA is TGTGCCTGGGGGGCTGGGGGCGCGAACACTGAAGCTTTCTTT.

The V gene is TRBV27, the J gene TRBJ2-1; 9 nucleotides align to TRBD1. The V gene's germline CDR1 is MNHEY and CDR2 SMNVEV (reference sequence). The V segment lost 3 bases and the J segment 2 bases; nucleotides outside the gene matches: 8. The CDR3 contains 17 residues. The CDR3 sequence: CASSFGAGTGPYNEQFF. The CDR3 DNA follows: TGTGCCAGCAGTTTTGGGGCGGGGACAGGGCCCTACAATGAGCAGTTCTTC.

The chain combines TRBV25-1 with TRBJ1-5; 9 positions match TRBD1. Germline assignment: CDR1 MGHDK and CDR2 SYGVNS. The V gene end was trimmed by 5 bases and the J gene end by 8 bases; junction bases not matched to a gene: 7. This CDR3 comprises 14 residues. In nucleotides, the CDR3 is TGTGCCAGCAGTAAAACAGGGGGCGTTGAGCCCCAGCATTTT. Amino acids: CASSKTGGVEPQHF.